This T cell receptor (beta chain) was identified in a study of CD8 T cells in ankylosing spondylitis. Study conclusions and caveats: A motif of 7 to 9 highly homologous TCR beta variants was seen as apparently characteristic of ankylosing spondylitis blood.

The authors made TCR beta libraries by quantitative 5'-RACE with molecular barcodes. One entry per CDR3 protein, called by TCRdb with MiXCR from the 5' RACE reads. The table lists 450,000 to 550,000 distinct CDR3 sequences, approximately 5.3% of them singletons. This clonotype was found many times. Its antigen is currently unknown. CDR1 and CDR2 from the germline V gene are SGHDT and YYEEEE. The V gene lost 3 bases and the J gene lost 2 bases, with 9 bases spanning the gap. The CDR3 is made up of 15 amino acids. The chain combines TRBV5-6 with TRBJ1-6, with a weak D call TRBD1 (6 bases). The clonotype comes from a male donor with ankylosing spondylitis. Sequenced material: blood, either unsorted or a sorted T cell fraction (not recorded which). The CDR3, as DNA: TGTGCCAGCAGCTCCGGACAGACCTATAATTCACCCCTCCACTTT. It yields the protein CASSSGQTYNSPLHF.